This TCR beta chain derives from a study of read filtering for tumor transcriptome and immune sequencing. Regarding the study as a whole: The sorted CD138-negative fraction was a mixed bone marrow immune population, not purified T cells.

From around 0.4 ug of RNA, a library with molecular barcoded alpha/delta and beta/gamma adaptors was made. TCRdb analysed the reads with MiXCR anew, one entry per CDR3 protein. This table has tens of thousands of distinct CDR3 sequences, about 15% appearing once. This CDR3 has 13 residues. Details on this clonotype: As yet, its antigen is unknown. This may be a read error: a much more frequent sequence differs by one nucleotide.

The TCR originated in a donor aged 40 or older with multiple myeloma. The sample comprised a population of CD138-negative cells sorted from bone marrow. V usage is TRBV12-3 or TRBV12-4 and J usage is TRBJ1-5, with D unclear. CDR3 coding DNA: TGTGCCAGCAGTTCCTTCACCAATCTGCCCCAGCATTTT. Translated: CASSSFTNLPQHF.